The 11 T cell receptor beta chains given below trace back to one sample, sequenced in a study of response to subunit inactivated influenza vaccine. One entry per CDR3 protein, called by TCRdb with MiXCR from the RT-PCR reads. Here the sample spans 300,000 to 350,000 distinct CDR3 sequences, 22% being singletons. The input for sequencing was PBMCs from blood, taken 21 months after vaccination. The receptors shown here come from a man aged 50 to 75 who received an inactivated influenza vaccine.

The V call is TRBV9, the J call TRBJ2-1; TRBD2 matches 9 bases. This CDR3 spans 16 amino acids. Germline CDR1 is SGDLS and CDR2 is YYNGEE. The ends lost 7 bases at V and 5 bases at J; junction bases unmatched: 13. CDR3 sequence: CASEGSRAGGHNEQFF. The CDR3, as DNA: TGTGCCAGCGAAGGTTCCCGAGCGGGAGGTCACAATGAGCAGTTCTTC.

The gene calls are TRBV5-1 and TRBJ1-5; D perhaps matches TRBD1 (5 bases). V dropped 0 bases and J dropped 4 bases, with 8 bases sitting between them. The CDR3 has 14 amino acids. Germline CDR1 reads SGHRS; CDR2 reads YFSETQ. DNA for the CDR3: TGCGCCAGCAGCTTGGTTCCAGGGAATCAGCCCCAGCATTTT. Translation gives CASSLVPGNQPQHF.

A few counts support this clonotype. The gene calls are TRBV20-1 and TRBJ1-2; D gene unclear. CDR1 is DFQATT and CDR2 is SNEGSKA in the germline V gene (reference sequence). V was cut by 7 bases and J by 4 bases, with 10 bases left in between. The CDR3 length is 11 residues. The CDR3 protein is CSGGSAYGYTF. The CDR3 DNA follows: TGCAGTGGAGGGTCGGCCTATGGCTACACCTTC.

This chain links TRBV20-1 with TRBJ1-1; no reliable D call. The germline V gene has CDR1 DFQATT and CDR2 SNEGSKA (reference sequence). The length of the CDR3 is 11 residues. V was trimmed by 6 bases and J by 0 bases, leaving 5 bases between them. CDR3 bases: TGCAGTGCGGTCATGAACACTGAAGCTTTCTTT. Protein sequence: CSAVMNTEAFF.

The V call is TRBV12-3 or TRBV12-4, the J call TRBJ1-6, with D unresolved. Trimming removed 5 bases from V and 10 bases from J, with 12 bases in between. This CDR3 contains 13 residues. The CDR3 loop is CASSPSRRSPLHF. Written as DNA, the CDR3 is TGTGCCAGCAGTCCATCTCGCAGGTCACCCCTCCACTTT.

The CDR3 sequence is CASRAPQGSGGTEAFF. In DNA, the CDR3 is TGTGCCAGCAGAGCTCCGCAGGGGTCAGGCGGCACTGAAGCTTTCTTT. This chain links TRBV6-1 with TRBJ1-1; D is perhaps TRBD1 (6 bases). V gave up 6 bases and J gave up 4 bases, with 21 bases separating them. CDR1 and CDR2 (germline): MNHNS, SASEGT. There are 16 residues in the CDR3.

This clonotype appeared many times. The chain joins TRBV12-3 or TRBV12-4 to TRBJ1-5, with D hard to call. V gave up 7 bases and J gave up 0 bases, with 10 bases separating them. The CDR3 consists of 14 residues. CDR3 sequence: CASTEDGSNQPQHF. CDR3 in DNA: TGTGCCAGCACCGAGGACGGTAGCAATCAGCCCCAGCATTTT.

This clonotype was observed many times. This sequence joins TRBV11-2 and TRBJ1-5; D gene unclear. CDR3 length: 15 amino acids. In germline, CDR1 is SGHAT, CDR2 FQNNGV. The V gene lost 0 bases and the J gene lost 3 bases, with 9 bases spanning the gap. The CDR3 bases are TGTGCCAGCAGCTTAGATAGCGGACTCAATCAGCCCCAGCATTTT. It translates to CASSLDSGLNQPQHF.

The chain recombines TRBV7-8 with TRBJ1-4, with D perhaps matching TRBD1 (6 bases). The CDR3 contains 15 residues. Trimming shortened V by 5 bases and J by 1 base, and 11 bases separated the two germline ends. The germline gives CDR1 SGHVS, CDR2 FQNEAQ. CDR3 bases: TGTGCCAGCAGCATACTGGACAGAACTAATGAAAAACTGTTTTTT. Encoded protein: CASSILDRTNEKLFF.

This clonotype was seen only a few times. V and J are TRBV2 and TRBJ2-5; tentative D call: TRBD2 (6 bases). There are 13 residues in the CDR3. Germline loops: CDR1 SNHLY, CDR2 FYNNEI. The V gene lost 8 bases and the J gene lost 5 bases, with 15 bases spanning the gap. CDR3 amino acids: CASHRTAGETQYF. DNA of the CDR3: TGTGCCAGCCATCGGACGGCGGGGGAGACCCAGTACTTC.

The DNA for the CDR3 is TGTGCCAGCAGTGAAGCGGGGCGGGCAGATACGCAGTATTTT. Its protein is CASSEAGRADTQYF. The chain has TRBV6-1 and TRBJ2-3; D is perhaps TRBD1 or TRBD2 (5 bases each). The V end was cut by 0 bases, the J end by 4 bases, with 8 bases between. CDR1 MNHNS and CDR2 SASEGT come from the germline V gene. The CDR3 is made up of 14 amino acids.